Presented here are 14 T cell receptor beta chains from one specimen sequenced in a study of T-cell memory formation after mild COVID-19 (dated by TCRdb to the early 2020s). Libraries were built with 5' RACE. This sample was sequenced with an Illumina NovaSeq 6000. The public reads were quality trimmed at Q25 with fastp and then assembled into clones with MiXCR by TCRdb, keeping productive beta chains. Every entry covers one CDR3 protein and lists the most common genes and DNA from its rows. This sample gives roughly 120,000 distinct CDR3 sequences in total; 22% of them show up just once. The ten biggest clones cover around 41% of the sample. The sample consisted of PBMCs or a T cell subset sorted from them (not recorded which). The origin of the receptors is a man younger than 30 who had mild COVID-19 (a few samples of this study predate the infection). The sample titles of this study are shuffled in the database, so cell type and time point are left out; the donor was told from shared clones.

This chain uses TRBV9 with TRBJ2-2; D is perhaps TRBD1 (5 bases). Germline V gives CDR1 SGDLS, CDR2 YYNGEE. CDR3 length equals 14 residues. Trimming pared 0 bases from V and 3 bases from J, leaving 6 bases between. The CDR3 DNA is TGTGCCAGCAGCGTAGCCAGGGACACCGGGGAGCTGTTTTTT. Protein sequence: CASSVARDTGELFF.

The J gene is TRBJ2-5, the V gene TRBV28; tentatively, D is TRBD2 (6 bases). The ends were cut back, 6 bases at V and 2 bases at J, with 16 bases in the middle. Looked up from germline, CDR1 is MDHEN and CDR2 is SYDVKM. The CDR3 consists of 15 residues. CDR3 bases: TGTGCCAGCAGGGAGGGGAACAGGCGGCAAGAGACCCAGTACTTC. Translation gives CASREGNRRQETQYF.

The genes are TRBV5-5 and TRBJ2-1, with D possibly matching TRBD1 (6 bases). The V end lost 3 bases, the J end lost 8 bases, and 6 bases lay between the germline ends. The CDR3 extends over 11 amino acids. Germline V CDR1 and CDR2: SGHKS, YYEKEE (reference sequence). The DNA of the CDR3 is TGTGCCAGCAGCTGGACAGATGAGCAGTTCTTC. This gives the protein CASSWTDEQFF.

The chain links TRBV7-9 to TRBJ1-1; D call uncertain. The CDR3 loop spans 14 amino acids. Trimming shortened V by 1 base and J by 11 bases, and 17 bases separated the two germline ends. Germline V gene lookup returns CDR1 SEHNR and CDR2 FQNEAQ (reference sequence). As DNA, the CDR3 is TGTGCCAGCAGCTTAGAATATCTCTCCCTGGAGGCTTTCTTT. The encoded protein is CASSLEYLSLEAFF.

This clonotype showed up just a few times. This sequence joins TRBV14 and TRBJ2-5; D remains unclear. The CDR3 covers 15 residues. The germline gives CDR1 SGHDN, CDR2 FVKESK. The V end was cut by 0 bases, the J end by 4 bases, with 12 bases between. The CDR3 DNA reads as TGTGCCAGCAGCCAAGATTTCAGGCTAGGAGAGACCCAGTACTTC. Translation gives CASSQDFRLGETQYF.

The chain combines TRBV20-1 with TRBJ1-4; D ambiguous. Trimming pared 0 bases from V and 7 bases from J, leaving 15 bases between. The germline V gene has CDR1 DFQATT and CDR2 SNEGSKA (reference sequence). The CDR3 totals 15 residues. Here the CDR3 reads CSARDLQGLSEKLFF. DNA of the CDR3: TGCAGTGCTAGAGATCTACAAGGGTTATCTGAAAAACTGTTTTTT.

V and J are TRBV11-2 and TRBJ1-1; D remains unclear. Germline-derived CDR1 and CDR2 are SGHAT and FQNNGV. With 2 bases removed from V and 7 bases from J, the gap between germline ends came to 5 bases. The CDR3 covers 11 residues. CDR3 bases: TGTGCCAGCAGCTTACAGGATGAAGCTTTCTTT. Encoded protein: CASSLQDEAFF.

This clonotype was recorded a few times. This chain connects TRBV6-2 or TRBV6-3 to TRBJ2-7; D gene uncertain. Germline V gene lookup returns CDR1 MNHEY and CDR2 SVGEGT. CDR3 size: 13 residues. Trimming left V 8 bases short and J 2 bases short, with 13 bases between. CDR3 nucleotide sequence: TGTGCCAGCGAACACCCGGGTCCCTACGAGCAGTACTTC. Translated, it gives CASEHPGPYEQYF.

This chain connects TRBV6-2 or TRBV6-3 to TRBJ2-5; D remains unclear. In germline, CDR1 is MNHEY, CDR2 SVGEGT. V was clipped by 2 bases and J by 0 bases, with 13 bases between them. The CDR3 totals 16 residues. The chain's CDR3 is CASSYPTDKYQETQYF. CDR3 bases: TGTGCCAGCAGTTACCCCACCGACAAGTACCAAGAGACCCAGTACTTC.

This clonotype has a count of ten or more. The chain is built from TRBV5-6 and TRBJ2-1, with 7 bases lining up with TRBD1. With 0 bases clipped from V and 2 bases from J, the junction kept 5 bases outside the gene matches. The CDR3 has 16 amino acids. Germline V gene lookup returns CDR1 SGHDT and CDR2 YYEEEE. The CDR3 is CASSLAYGTAYNEQFF. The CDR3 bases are TGTGCCAGCAGCTTGGCCTACGGGACAGCCTACAATGAGCAGTTCTTC. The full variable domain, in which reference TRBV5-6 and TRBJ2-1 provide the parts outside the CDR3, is DAGVTQSPTHLIKTRGQQVTLRCSPKSGHDTVSWYQQALGQGPQFIFQYYEEEERQRGNFPDRFSGHQFPNYSSELNVNALLLGDSALYLCASSLAYGTAYNEQFFGPGTRLTVL.

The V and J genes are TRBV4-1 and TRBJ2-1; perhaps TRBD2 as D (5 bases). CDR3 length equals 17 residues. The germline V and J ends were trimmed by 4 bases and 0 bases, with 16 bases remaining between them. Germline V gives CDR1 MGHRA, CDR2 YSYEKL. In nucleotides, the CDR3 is TGCGCCAGCAGCCTTACCCCCGGGATCGGCTCCTACAATGAGCAGTTCTTC. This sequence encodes CASSLTPGIGSYNEQFF.

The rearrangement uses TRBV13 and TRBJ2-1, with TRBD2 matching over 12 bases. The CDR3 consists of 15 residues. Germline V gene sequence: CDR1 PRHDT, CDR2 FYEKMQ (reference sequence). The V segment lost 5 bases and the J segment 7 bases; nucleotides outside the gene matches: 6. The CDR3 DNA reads TGTGCCAGCAGCCCTGGACTAGCGGGATTTAATGAGCAGTTCTTC. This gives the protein CASSPGLAGFNEQFF. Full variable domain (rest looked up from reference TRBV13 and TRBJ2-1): AAGVIQSPRHLIKEKRETATLKCYPIPRHDTVYWYQQGPGQDPQFLISFYEKMQSDKGSIPDRFSAQQFSDYHSELNMSSLELGDSALYFCASSPGLAGFNEQFFGPGTRLTVL.

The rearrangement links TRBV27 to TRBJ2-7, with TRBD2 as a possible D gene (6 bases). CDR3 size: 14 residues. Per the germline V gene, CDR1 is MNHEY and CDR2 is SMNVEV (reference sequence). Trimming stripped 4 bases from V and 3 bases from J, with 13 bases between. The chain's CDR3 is CASSWGGNHYEQYF. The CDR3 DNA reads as TGTGCCAGCAGTTGGGGCGGGAATCACTACGAGCAGTACTTC.

This CDR3 reads CASNLRTGVGETQYF. CDR3 in DNA: TGTGCCAGCAACCTCAGGACAGGGGTAGGAGAGACCCAGTACTTC. The V gene is TRBV6-5, the J gene TRBJ2-5; 9 bases are shared with TRBD1. The CDR3 runs 15 residues. Germline CDR1 MNHEY, CDR2 SVGAGI. Losses at the gene ends were 7 bases for V and 4 bases for J; bases not matched to a gene: 10.